This T cell receptor beta chain was captured by sequencing in a study of shared clonotypes between healthy human individuals. The wider study: Participating donors consisted of two women and a few men aged 18 to 49. Used for every donor were three CD4 naive, three CD4 memory, two CD8 naive and one CD8 memory plate.

About this clone itself: The antigen is undetermined.

Here immunoSEQ multiplex PCR was the method, and the copy in TCRdb shows in-frame clones only, minus some. The sample holds approximately 2,300,000 clones, less than 95% seen once. V was clipped by 2 bases and J by 7 bases, with 15 bases between them. The CDR3 consists of 15 residues. Germline V lookup: CDR1 MDHEN, CDR2 SYDVKM. Study-wide findings and caveats: Non-shared clonotypes had lower generation probabilities than clonotypes shared by all four sorted-subset donors.

This sequence originates from a man aged 18 to 30 in good health. Some clones in this sample may be carry-over from other donors' samples. Sequencing was done on a sample of naive CD4+ T cells from PBMCs. The subset: CD45RA+ positively selected. The V call is TRBV28, the J call TRBJ1-5, with D possibly TRBD1 on 5 matching bases. CDR3 in amino acids: CASSLKEQGGQPQHF. For the CDR3, the DNA is TGTGCCAGCAGTTTAAAAGAGCAGGGCGGACAGCCCCAGCATTTT.